One sample yielded the 21 T cell receptor beta chains listed below, sequenced in a study of a mutant IDH1 vaccine in newly diagnosed glioma. The antigens of these receptors remain unknown. Produced via immunoSEQ multiplex PCR; TCRdb's table is partial and in-frame only. The sample carries roughly 120,000 clones, roughly 90% recorded once. Time point: week 11, during vaccination. All doses held 300 ug of mutant IDH1 20-mer peptide, with topical imiquimod. Here the sequenced sample was PBMCs, taken from a glioma patient whose treatment included an IDH1 peptide vaccine. These receptor sequences come from a woman between 50 and 59 years old with glioma.

This chain connects TRBV19 to TRBJ1-4; 9 bases are a match to TRBD1. Trimming took 5 bases from V and 10 from J; bases not matched to a gene: 8. The germline V gene has CDR1 LNHDA and CDR2 SQIVND (reference sequence). The CDR3 covers 14 residues. CDR3 bases: TGTGCCAGTAGTGCCGGGACAGGGAGAGGAAAACTGTTTTTT. Protein sequence: CASSAGTGRGKLFF.

The CDR3 region has the DNA TGTGCCAGCAGTGAAGCGCGGCCCGGGGAGCAGTACTTC. Its protein product is CASSEARPGEQYF. The rearrangement joins TRBV6-1 to TRBJ2-7, with D hard to call. Germline V gene lookup returns CDR1 MNHNS and CDR2 SASEGT. The CDR3 consists of 13 residues. Trimming stripped 0 bases from V and 7 bases from J, with 10 bases between.

This sequence joins TRBV5-1 and TRBJ2-3; 8 bases align to TRBD2. The CDR3 is made up of 16 amino acids. From germline, CDR1 is SGHRS and CDR2 YFSETQ. V gave up 0 bases and J gave up 5 bases; unmatched junction bases: 8. CDR3 loop: CASSLGSGSSGDTQYF. The CDR3 region has the DNA TGCGCCAGCAGCTTGGGAAGCGGGAGTAGTGGAGATACGCAGTATTTT.

This clone was seen more than once but under ten times. The chain is built from TRBV30 and TRBJ1-5, with unresolved D. V was shortened by 1 base and J by 4 bases, with 8 bases between the two germline ends. Per the germline V gene, CDR1 is GTSNPN and CDR2 is SVGIG (reference sequence). The CDR3 consists of 13 residues. The CDR3 DNA reads as TGTGCCTGGAGTGGGAGGGATAATCAGCCCCAGCATTTT. This codes for CAWSGRDNQPQHF.

This clone was picked up a small number of times. The chain combines TRBV29-1 with TRBJ1-1; D gene uncertain. This CDR3 spans 12 amino acids. Germline lookup yields CDR1 SQVTM and CDR2 ANQGSEA. The V end was cut by 5 bases, the J end by 0 bases, with 7 bases between. The CDR3, as DNA: TGCAGCGTTCAAGGAATGAACACTGAAGCTTTCTTT. Its translation: CSVQGMNTEAFF.

This clone appeared once. This chain joins TRBV2 and TRBJ1-1; D might be TRBD1 (5 bases). V gave up 7 bases and J gave up 4 bases, with 19 bases separating them. This CDR3 comprises 15 residues. Germline CDR1 and CDR2: SNHLY and FYNNEI. The CDR3 DNA follows: TGTGCCAGCATGATAGGCAGGGCCAGGTCCACTGAAGCTTTCTTT. This translates into CASMIGRARSTEAFF.

CDR3 sequence (DNA): TGTGCCACCAGTCAGAGGTCCGGGAGCCACGAGCAGTACTTC. The encoded protein is CATSQRSGSHEQYF. The chain joins TRBV15 to TRBJ2-7; tentative D call: TRBD2 (6 bases). Germline assignment: CDR1 LNHNV and CDR2 YYDKDF (reference sequence). This CDR3 is 14 amino acids long. Trimming left V 6 bases short and J 5 bases short, with 17 bases between.

CDR3 sequence (DNA): TGTGCCTGGAGTGTTCAGCGGGAGGTACAGGTGGAGCAGTTCTTC. It codes for CAWSVQREVQVEQFF. The V and J genes are TRBV30 and TRBJ2-1, with TRBD2 matching over 9 bases. Germline trimming cut 0 bases from V and 10 bases from J; bases unmatched to any gene: 10. CDR3 length: 15 residues. Germline CDR1 is GTSNPN and CDR2 is SVGIG (reference sequence).

The chain employs TRBV10-3 and TRBJ1-4; TRBD1 matches at 11 bases. Germline V lookup: CDR1 ENHRY, CDR2 SYGVKD. CDR3 length: 15 amino acids. Trimming removed 10 bases from V and 0 bases from J; junction bases left unmatched: 4. CDR3 sequence (DNA): TGTGCCACGCGGACAGGGGGCACAACTAATGAAAAACTGTTTTTT. Amino acids: CATRTGGTTNEKLFF.

This chain joins TRBV25-1 and TRBJ1-4; D is undetermined. The CDR3 length is 14 residues. The germline V gene has CDR1 MGHDK and CDR2 SYGVNS. V lost 2 bases and J lost 6, with 10 bases in between. The CDR3 is CASSEGPADEKLFF. CDR3 sequence (DNA): TGTGCCAGCAGTGAAGGCCCCGCGGATGAAAAACTGTTTTTT.

The chain carries TRBV5-1 and TRBJ1-1, with D uncertain. The V end lost 2 bases, the J end lost 3 bases, and 8 bases lay between the germline ends. Germline loops: CDR1 SGHRS, CDR2 YFSETQ. There are 13 residues in the CDR3. In DNA, the CDR3 is TGCGCCAGCAGCTTCACAACAGACACTGAAGCTTTCTTT. Translation: CASSFTTDTEAFF.

The chain is built from TRBV19 and TRBJ1-5; a possible D gene is TRBD1 (6 bases). This CDR3 is 16 amino acids long. Germline V gene data show CDR1 as LNHDA and CDR2 as SQIVND (reference sequence). V was shortened by 9 bases and J by 7 bases, with 25 bases between the two germline ends. The CDR3 loop is CASQTGIGIGQQPQHF. The CDR3 DNA sequence: TGTGCCAGCCAGACAGGAATCGGGATCGGTCAGCAGCCCCAGCATTTT.

The chain links TRBV4-1 to TRBJ2-1, with 9 bases identical to TRBD1. Germline V gives CDR1 MGHRA, CDR2 YSYEKL. The CDR3 is 14 residues long. The J segment lost 6 bases and the V segment lost 1 base, leaving 1 base of the junction unmatched. In DNA form, the CDR3 reads TGCGCCAGCAGCCAAGCGACAGGGGGCAATGAGCAGTTCTTC. Its translation: CASSQATGGNEQFF.

V and J are TRBV6-5 and TRBJ2-7; 10 nucleotides agree with TRBD2. The CDR3 covers 16 residues. Germline V gene data show CDR1 as MNHEY and CDR2 as SVGAGI. Trimming removed 3 bases from V and 1 base from J; junction bases left unmatched: 6. The CDR3 region is CASSYGLAGVSYEQYF. The CDR3 nucleotides read TGTGCCAGCAGTTATGGGCTAGCGGGAGTTTCCTACGAGCAGTACTTC.

V gene TRBV7-3 combines with J gene TRBJ2-1; 10 bases fit TRBD2. Germline CDR1 is SGHTA and CDR2 is FQGTGA. Losses at the gene ends were 1 base for V and 5 bases for J; bases not matched to a gene: 14. This CDR3 has 19 amino acids. CDR3 DNA: TGTGCCAGCAGCTTAAGCGGGGCTAGCGGGAGAGCCCGGGACAATGAGCAGTTCTTC. Protein: CASSLSGASGRARDNEQFF.

V is TRBV28 and J is TRBJ1-1; D gene uncertain. This CDR3 region has 12 residues. In germline, CDR1 is MDHEN, CDR2 SYDVKM. V was clipped by 4 bases and J by 6 bases, with 9 bases between them. The CDR3 is CASSSPTSEAFF. The CDR3 DNA reads as TGTGCCAGCAGTTCACCGACATCTGAAGCTTTCTTT.

This rearrangement joins TRBV29-1 to TRBJ1-1; D gene unclear. The CDR3 is made up of 13 amino acids. The V gene lost 4 bases and the J gene lost 2 bases, with 11 bases spanning the gap. Germline-derived CDR1 and CDR2 are SQVTM and ANQGSEA. The CDR3 spells CSVVPGLNTEAFF. Written as DNA, the CDR3 is TGCAGCGTTGTACCAGGTCTTAACACTGAAGCTTTCTTT.

The CDR3 sequence: CAIPREGTQYF. In nucleotides, the CDR3 is TGTGCCATCCCCCGGGAAGGGACCCAGTACTTC. The chain has TRBV19 and TRBJ2-5; weak D call: TRBD2 (5 bases). The V gene lost 10 bases and the J gene lost 7 bases, with 13 bases spanning the gap. The V gene's germline CDR1 is LNHDA and CDR2 SQIVND (reference sequence). The CDR3 totals 11 residues. Full variable domain (missing parts from reference TRBV19 and TRBJ2-5): DGGITQSPKYLFRKEGQNVTLSCEQNLNHDAMYWYRQDPGQGLRLIYYSQIVNDFQKGDIAEGYSVSREKKESFPLTVTSAQKNPTAFYLCAIPREGTQYFGPGTRLLVL.

The chain combines TRBV7-9 with TRBJ1-2, with 7 bases fitting TRBD1. This CDR3 spans 17 amino acids. V lost 6 bases to trimming and J lost 3 bases; unmatched junction nucleotides: 16. Germline assignment: CDR1 SEHNR and CDR2 FQNEAQ (reference sequence). The CDR3 DNA sequence: TGTGCCAGCAGAGTCGTGGGGACAGCCACTCGCGACTATGGCTACACCTTC. Its protein is CASRVVGTATRDYGYTF.

This clone was seen once. V gene TRBV5-1 combines with J gene TRBJ2-3; D possibly corresponds to TRBD2 (5 bases). This CDR3 region has 17 residues. V lost 0 bases and J lost 2, with 16 bases in between. Per germline, CDR1 SGHRS and CDR2 YFSETQ. The CDR3 DNA follows: TGCGCCAGCAGCTTGGGGAACCTTGGACTCACCACAGATACGCAGTATTTT. Translation: CASSLGNLGLTTDTQYF. The full variable domain, completed using reference TRBV5-1 and TRBJ2-3, is KAGVTQTPRYLIKTRGQQVTLSCSPISGHRSVSWYQQTPGQGLQFLFEYFSETQRNKGNFPGRFSGRQFSNSRSEMNVSTLELGDSALYLCASSLGNLGLTTDTQYFGPGTRLTVL.

The V call is TRBV19, the J call TRBJ2-5; 8 bases agree with TRBD2. CDR3 length equals 17 residues. Germline assignment: CDR1 LNHDA and CDR2 SQIVND (reference sequence). Trimming took 7 bases from V and 5 from J; bases not matched to a gene: 18. CDR3 residues: CASTLTRSGGVGETQYF. CDR3 DNA: TGTGCCAGTACCCTCACCCGATCCGGGGGGGTCGGGGAGACCCAGTACTTC.